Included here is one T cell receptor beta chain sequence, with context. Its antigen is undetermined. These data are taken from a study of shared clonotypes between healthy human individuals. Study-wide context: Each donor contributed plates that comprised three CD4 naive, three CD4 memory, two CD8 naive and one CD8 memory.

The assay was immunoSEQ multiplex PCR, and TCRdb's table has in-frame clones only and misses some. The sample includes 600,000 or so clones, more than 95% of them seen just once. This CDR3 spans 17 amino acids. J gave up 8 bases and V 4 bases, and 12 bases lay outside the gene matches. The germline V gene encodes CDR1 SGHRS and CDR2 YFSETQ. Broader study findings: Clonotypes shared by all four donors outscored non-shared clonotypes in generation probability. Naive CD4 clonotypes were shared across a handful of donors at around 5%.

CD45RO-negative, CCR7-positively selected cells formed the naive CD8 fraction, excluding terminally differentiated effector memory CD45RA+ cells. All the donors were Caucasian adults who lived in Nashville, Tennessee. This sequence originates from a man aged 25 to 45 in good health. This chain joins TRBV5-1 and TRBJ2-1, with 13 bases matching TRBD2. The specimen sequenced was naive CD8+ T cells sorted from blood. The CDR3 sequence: CASSPGTSGDPLDEQFF. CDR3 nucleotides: TGCGCCAGCAGCCCCGGGACTAGCGGGGACCCTCTAGATGAGCAGTTCTTC.